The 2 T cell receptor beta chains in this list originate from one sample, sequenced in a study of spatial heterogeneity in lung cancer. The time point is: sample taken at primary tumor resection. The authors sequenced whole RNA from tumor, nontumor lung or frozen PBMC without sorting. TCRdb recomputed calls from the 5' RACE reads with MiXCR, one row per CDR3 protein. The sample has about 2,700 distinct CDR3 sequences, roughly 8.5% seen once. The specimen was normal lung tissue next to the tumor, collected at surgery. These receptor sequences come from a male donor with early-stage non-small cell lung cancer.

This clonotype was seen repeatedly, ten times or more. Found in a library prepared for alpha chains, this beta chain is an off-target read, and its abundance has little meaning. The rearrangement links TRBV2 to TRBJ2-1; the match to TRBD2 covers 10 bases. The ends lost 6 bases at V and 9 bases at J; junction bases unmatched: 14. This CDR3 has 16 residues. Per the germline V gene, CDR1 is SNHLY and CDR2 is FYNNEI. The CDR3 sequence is CASSDEAGGIMAEQFF. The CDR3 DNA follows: TGTGCCAGCAGCGACGAAGCGGGAGGGATTATGGCTGAGCAGTTCTTC. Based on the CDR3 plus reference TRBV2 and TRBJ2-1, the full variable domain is EPEVTQTPSHQVTQMGQEVILRCVPISNHLYFYWYRQILGQKVEFLVSFYNNEISEKSEIFDDQFSVERPDGSNFTLKIRSTKLEDSAMYFCASSDEAGGIMAEQFFGPGTRLTVL.

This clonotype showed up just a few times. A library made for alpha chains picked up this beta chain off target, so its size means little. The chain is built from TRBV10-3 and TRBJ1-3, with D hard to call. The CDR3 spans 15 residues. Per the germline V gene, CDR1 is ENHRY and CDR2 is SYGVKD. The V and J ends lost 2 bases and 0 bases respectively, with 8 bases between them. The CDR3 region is CAISEASTSGNTIYF. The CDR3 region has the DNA TGTGCCATCAGTGAGGCCAGCACCTCTGGAAACACCATATATTTT.